The next 30 T cell receptor beta chains were all read from a single sample in a study of blood T cell repertoires in COVID-19. Measured with immunoSEQ multiplex PCR; TCRdb has only the in-frame clones, and not every one. The table has around 160,000 clones, roughly 90% seen once. The sample comprised PBMCs or T cells enriched from blood (not recorded which). These receptors were taken from a woman under 40 with acute COVID-19.

Only a few counts were recorded for this clone. The chain carries TRBV6-5 and TRBJ2-1; 7 bases map to TRBD2. Per germline, CDR1 MNHEY and CDR2 SVGAGI. After removal of 8 bases from V and 3 bases from J, the junction contained 7 bases not matched to a gene. The CDR3 is made up of 14 amino acids. CDR3 sequence: CASESGNSYNEQFF. CDR3 nucleotides: TGTGCCAGCGAGAGCGGGAATAGCTACAATGAGCAGTTCTTC.

This clone appeared once. The rearrangement uses TRBV7-2 and TRBJ2-2, with TRBD2 as a possible D gene (7 bases). V was pared by 1 base and J by 0 bases, with 9 bases between. Germline loops: CDR1 SGHTA, CDR2 FQGNSA. This CDR3 contains 16 residues. CDR3 sequence (DNA): TGTGCCAGCAGCTTAGTGGGGGGGCCGAACACCGGGGAGCTGTTTTTT. Encoded protein: CASSLVGGPNTGELFF. Supplemented by reference TRBV7-2 and TRBJ2-2, the full variable domain reads GAGVSQSPSNKVTEKGKDVELRCDPISGHTALYWYRQSLGQGLEFLIYFQGNSAPDKSGLPSDRFSAERTGGSVSTLTIQRTQQEDSAVYLCASSLVGGPNTGELFFGEGSRLTVL.

The chain carries TRBV29-1 and TRBJ1-1, with D hard to call. The CDR3 is 13 residues long. Germline loops: CDR1 SQVTM, CDR2 ANQGSEA. The V and J ends lost 7 bases and 5 bases respectively, with 17 bases between them. CDR3 nucleotide sequence: TGCAGCGCTCCACTAGGCCTCGGAACTGAAGCTTTCTTT. Amino acid sequence: CSAPLGLGTEAFF.

A single count supports this clone. The chain has TRBV20-1 and TRBJ2-7, with 7 bases fitting TRBD1. The length of the CDR3 is 12 residues. CDR1 is DFQATT, CDR2 SNEGSKA, per germline (reference sequence). The J segment lost 10 bases and the V segment lost 3 bases, leaving 9 bases of the junction unmatched. DNA of the CDR3: TGCAGTGCTAGTCGCCAGGGGGAAAGTCAGTACTTC. Its translation: CSASRQGESQYF.

The rearrangement joins TRBV5-1 to TRBJ2-7; TRBD2 aligns across 9 bases. Germline V gene lookup returns CDR1 SGHRS and CDR2 YFSETQ. The CDR3 runs 16 residues. With 6 bases clipped from V and 2 bases from J, the junction kept 12 bases outside the gene matches. DNA for the CDR3: TGCGCCAGCACCCCTTTCCCGGCGGGAGGGCCCTACGAGCAGTACTTC. It encodes CASTPFPAGGPYEQYF.

The chain has TRBV12-3 or TRBV12-4 and TRBJ2-7, with TRBD1 identical over 7 bases. Germline trimming cut 4 bases from V and 3 bases from J; bases unmatched to any gene: 3. The CDR3 length is 13 residues. CDR3 bases: TGTGCCAGCAGTTGGACAGGCGGCTACGAGCAGTACTTC. It yields the protein CASSWTGGYEQYF.

V usage is TRBV5-6 and J usage is TRBJ2-1, with D possibly being TRBD1 (6 bases). The CDR3 runs 13 residues. Germline V lookup: CDR1 SGHDT, CDR2 YYEEEE. Trimming pared 2 bases from V and 7 bases from J, leaving 10 bases between. This chain's CDR3 is CASSLLTGNEQFF. In DNA, the CDR3 is TGTGCCAGCAGCTTACTAACAGGGAATGAGCAGTTCTTC.

The chain links TRBV7-2 to TRBJ1-6; no reliable D call. Germline CDR1 SGHTA, CDR2 FQGNSA. The CDR3 covers 14 residues. The V end lost 5 bases, the J end lost 8 bases, and 13 bases lay between the germline ends. This CDR3 reads CASSLPFGDSPLHF. The CDR3 nucleotides are TGTGCCAGCAGCCTCCCGTTCGGGGATTCACCCCTCCACTTT.

This rearrangement joins TRBV11-3 to TRBJ2-1, with 12 bases that match TRBD1. The CDR3 consists of 16 residues. The germline CDR1 and CDR2 sequences are SGHNT and YENEEA. With 1 base clipped from V and 12 bases from J, the junction kept 10 bases outside the gene matches. CDR3 sequence: CASSLGTGTGGPGQFF. The CDR3 DNA reads as TGTGCCAGCAGCTTAGGGACCGGGACAGGGGGCCCTGGGCAGTTCTTC.

The rearrangement uses TRBV29-1 and TRBJ1-3; D is undetermined. In germline, CDR1 is SQVTM, CDR2 ANQGSEA. V was trimmed by 7 bases and J by 0 bases, leaving 16 bases between them. This CDR3 has 15 amino acids. This CDR3 is CSAILSTSSGNTIYF. Written as DNA, the CDR3 is TGCAGCGCAATACTATCGACCTCCTCTGGAAACACCATATATTTT.

The rearrangement joins TRBV25-1 to TRBJ1-2; TRBD1 matches 7 bases. The CDR3 consists of 15 residues. The ends lost 6 bases at V and 4 bases at J; junction bases unmatched: 11. The germline V gene encodes CDR1 MGHDK and CDR2 SYGVNS. The CDR3 coding sequence is TGTGCCAGCAGGGGTCCGGGGACAGTAACCTATGGCTACACCTTC. Protein: CASRGPGTVTYGYTF.

The chain recombines TRBV4-1 with TRBJ2-1, with 10 bases fitting TRBD2. Losses at the gene ends were 2 bases for V and 0 bases for J; bases not matched to a gene: 4. The CDR3 spans 17 residues. Germline V CDR1 and CDR2: MGHRA, YSYEKL. The CDR3 bases are TGCGCCAGCAGCCAATTTTCTAGCGGGAGCTCCTACAATGAGCAGTTCTTC. Translating it yields CASSQFSSGSSYNEQFF.

V and J are TRBV7-6 and TRBJ1-1, with D perhaps TRBD1 (5 bases). The CDR3 contains 15 residues. Looked up from germline, CDR1 is SGHVS and CDR2 is FNYEAQ. The V end was cut by 3 bases, the J end by 1 base, with 12 bases between. In DNA form, the CDR3 reads TGTGCCAGCAGCTTTAACCAGGGCGGGAACACTGAAGCTTTCTTT. Translating it yields CASSFNQGGNTEAFF.

This chain uses TRBV5-1 with TRBJ2-2; no firm D call. The CDR3 is 16 residues long. V lost 4 bases to trimming and J lost 3 bases, with 16 bases between them. Germline lookup yields CDR1 SGHRS and CDR2 YFSETQ. CDR3 sequence: CASSTVPTTDTGELFF. CDR3 nucleotide sequence: TGCGCCAGCAGCACCGTCCCAACCACGGACACCGGGGAGCTGTTTTTT.

The chain links TRBV5-6 to TRBJ2-7; 7 nucleotides agree with TRBD2. J gave up 0 bases and V 4 bases, and 7 bases lay outside the gene matches. CDR1 is SGHDT, CDR2 YYEEEE, per germline. This CDR3 is built from 15 residues. The CDR3 nucleotides read TGTGCCAGCAGCGCGGGGGAGGGGACCTCCTACGAGCAGTACTTC. Protein: CASSAGEGTSYEQYF.

This sequence joins TRBV9 and TRBJ2-7; 7 bases align to TRBD1. The CDR3 extends over 15 amino acids. The junction had 3 bases not matched to a gene; V was cut back by 0 bases and J by 0 bases. Germline V gene data show CDR1 as SGDLS and CDR2 as YYNGEE. The CDR3 region is CASSVGGQSSYEQYF. CDR3 in DNA: TGTGCCAGCAGCGTAGGGGGACAGAGCTCCTACGAGCAGTACTTC. The entire variable domain, with the rest obtained from reference TRBV9 and TRBJ2-7, is as follows: DSGVTQTPKHLITATGQRVTLRCSPRSGDLSVYWYQQSLDQGLQFLIQYYNGEERAKGNILERFSAQQFPDLHSELNLSSLELGDSALYFCASSVGGQSSYEQYFGPGTRLTVT.

The V call is TRBV7-8, the J call TRBJ1-2; no clear D. This CDR3 has 15 amino acids. Germline assignment: CDR1 SGHVS and CDR2 FQNEAQ. V was shortened by 1 base and J by 5 bases, with 14 bases between the two germline ends. As DNA, the CDR3 is TGTGCCAGCAGCTTAGGCCACAAAAGAACGTATGGCTACACCTTC. Translating it yields CASSLGHKRTYGYTF.

The rearrangement uses TRBV28 and TRBJ2-1; 7 nucleotides align to TRBD2. The CDR3 covers 15 residues. Looked up from germline, CDR1 is MDHEN and CDR2 is SYDVKM. After removal of 4 bases from V and 4 bases from J, the junction contained 7 bases not matched to a gene. CDR3 nucleotides: TGTGCCAGCAGTTCGAAACTAGCGAATTACAATGAGCAGTTCTTC. It yields the protein CASSSKLANYNEQFF. The variable domain in full, completed from reference TRBV28 and TRBJ2-1, reads DVKVTQSSRYLVKRTGEKVFLECVQDMDHENMFWYRQDPGLGLRLIYFSYDVKMKEKGDIPEGYSVSREKKERFSLILESASTNQTSMYLCASSSKLANYNEQFFGPGTRLTVL.

The chain carries TRBV7-9 and TRBJ1-1; D unresolved. Germline CDR1 and CDR2: SEHNR and FQNEAQ (reference sequence). Trimming stripped 4 bases from V and 4 bases from J, with 16 bases between. The CDR3 is 15 residues long. CDR3 in amino acids: CASSSPVGGITEAFF. Here the CDR3 DNA reads TGTGCCAGCAGCTCCCCGGTAGGCGGCATCACTGAAGCTTTCTTT.

The chain uses TRBV7-3 and TRBJ2-5, with TRBD2 matching over 10 bases. Germline values: CDR1 SGHTA, CDR2 FQGTGA. Unmatched junction bases numbered 5, after V lost 4 bases and J lost 3 bases. This CDR3 has 15 amino acids. The CDR3: CASSYSGLAEETQYF. Written as DNA, the CDR3 is TGTGCCAGCAGCTACTCCGGACTAGCGGAAGAGACCCAGTACTTC.

V and J are TRBV7-9 and TRBJ1-2; 8 bases align to TRBD1. Trimming took 1 base from V and 4 from J; bases not matched to a gene: 14. In germline, CDR1 is SEHNR, CDR2 FQNEAQ (reference sequence). This CDR3 has 18 amino acids. The chain's CDR3 is CASSLGNGLDRVGYGYTF. CDR3 in DNA: TGTGCCAGCAGCTTAGGTAATGGTCTGGACAGGGTCGGCTATGGCTACACCTTC.

The J gene is TRBJ2-6, the V gene TRBV6-4; D ambiguous. Trimming took off 2 bases at V and 0 bases at J, with 8 bases between the two ends. CDR3 length: 16 amino acids. Germline CDR1 and CDR2: MRHNA and SNTAGT. The CDR3 spells CASSDLTGSGANVLTF. DNA of the CDR3: TGTGCCAGCAGTGACCTGACTGGCTCTGGGGCCAACGTCCTGACTTTC.

The V call is TRBV7-3, the J call TRBJ2-3; D call uncertain. The CDR3 is 14 residues long. The germline V and J ends were trimmed by 5 bases and 4 bases, with 13 bases remaining between them. Germline V CDR1 and CDR2: SGHTA, FQGTGA. The CDR3: CASSPGLNSDTQYF. In DNA, the CDR3 is TGTGCCAGCAGCCCCGGTCTCAATTCAGATACGCAGTATTTT.

This clone was seen a single time. The gene calls are TRBV3-1 (or the pseudogene TRBV3-2) and TRBJ2-1; 8 bases align to TRBD2. The V gene's germline CDR1 is LGHDT and CDR2 YNNKEL (reference sequence). J lost 5 bases, V lost 5 bases, and 11 bases had no gene match. The CDR3 loop spans 16 amino acids. CDR3 sequence reads: CASSWGDGRENNEQFF. As DNA, the CDR3 is TGTGCCAGCAGCTGGGGAGACGGGAGGGAAAACAATGAGCAGTTCTTC.

A single count supports this clone. The gene calls are TRBV19 and TRBJ1-2, with 12 bases lining up with TRBD1. Unmatched junction bases numbered 11, after V lost 9 bases and J lost 6 bases. CDR3 length: 15 amino acids. The germline gives CDR1 LNHDA, CDR2 SQIVND (reference sequence). The CDR3 sequence: CASKFSGQGADGYTF. CDR3 DNA sequence: TGTGCCAGCAAATTCTCGGGACAGGGGGCGGATGGCTACACCTTC.

This chain joins TRBV27 and TRBJ2-7, with a weak D call TRBD1 (6 bases). V lost 5 bases, J lost 4 bases, and 12 bases lay in between. Per the germline V gene, CDR1 is MNHEY and CDR2 is SMNVEV (reference sequence). The CDR3 has 13 residues. CDR3 in DNA: TGTGCCAGCAGTCCAGGACAGAATTACGAGCAGTACTTC. This translates into CASSPGQNYEQYF.

The chain recombines TRBV7-2 with TRBJ1-5, with TRBD1 as a possible D gene (6 bases). Germline V CDR1 and CDR2: SGHTA, FQGNSA. The CDR3 runs to 15 residues. Deletions cut 5 bases from V and 3 bases from J, with 14 bases between. The CDR3 DNA reads TGTGCCAGCAGCCTATGGACAGCCTCCAATCAGCCCCAGCATTTT. Translated, it gives CASSLWTASNQPQHF.

The CDR3 sequence: CSVDPLSGPLGDTQYF. The CDR3 nucleotides are TGCAGCGTCGACCCCCTTAGCGGGCCCCTCGGGGATACGCAGTATTTT. The genes are TRBV29-1 and TRBJ2-3; 7 bases align to TRBD2. Germline V gives CDR1 SQVTM, CDR2 ANQGSEA. Trimming removed 6 bases from V and 6 bases from J; junction bases left unmatched: 18. The CDR3 totals 16 residues.

The gene calls are TRBV23-1 and TRBJ2-5, with D possibly being TRBD1 (5 bases). TRBV23-1 is marked as an open reading frame, function uncertain. With 1 base removed from V and 1 base from J, the gap between germline ends came to 10 bases. This CDR3 has 15 amino acids. In nucleotides, the CDR3 is TGCGCCAGCAGTCAATTGAAAAGGGGCCAAGAGACCCAGTACTTC. Its translation is CASSQLKRGQETQYF.

This chain joins TRBV9 and TRBJ2-1; TRBD2 might be the D (5 bases). This CDR3 contains 16 residues. V shed 0 bases and J shed 6 bases, with 16 bases lying between them. Looked up from germline, CDR1 is SGDLS and CDR2 is YYNGEE. Here the CDR3 reads CASSVGPTRVGNEQFF. CDR3 bases: TGTGCCAGCAGCGTAGGCCCCACTAGGGTTGGCAATGAGCAGTTCTTC.